The 8 T cell receptor beta chains given below trace back to one sample, sequenced in a study of T cell repertoires in cytomegalovirus infection. Their antigens remain unidentified. Via MiXCR, TCRdb re-called the reads, giving one row per CDR3 protein. The data hold 300,000 to 400,000 distinct CDR3 sequences, with about 27% observed a single time. The sample consisted of cultured PBMCs, taken from culture after CMV antigen stimulation. The source of these receptors is a human donor in good health (CMV status not recorded). Some clones in this sample may be carry-over from other donors' samples.

The chain employs TRBV12-3 or TRBV12-4 and TRBJ1-1; D unclear. This CDR3 is 12 amino acids long. V gave up 5 bases and J gave up 6 bases, with 10 bases separating them. The CDR3 coding sequence is TGTGCCAGCAGTCAAAGTGAGGCTGAAGCTTTCTTT. Its protein is CASSQSEAEAFF.

CDR3 loop: CASSWVSGQGQPQHF. CDR3 bases: TGCGCCAGCAGCTGGGTGTCAGGGCAGGGTCAGCCCCAGCATTTT. J is TRBJ1-5 and V is TRBV5-1; tentatively, D is TRBD1 (5 bases). From germline, CDR1 is SGHRS and CDR2 YFSETQ. Trimming took 3 bases from V and 6 from J, leaving 16 bases between them. The CDR3 loop spans 15 amino acids.

The chain uses TRBV9 and TRBJ2-5, with 12 positions matching TRBD2. This CDR3 is built from 17 residues. The V segment lost 3 bases and the J segment 4 bases; nucleotides outside the gene matches: 10. Germline loops: CDR1 SGDLS, CDR2 YYNGEE. The CDR3 DNA follows: TGTGCCAGCAGCGAGAGCCCCCTAGCGGGGGGGCCAGAGACCCAGTACTTC. Residues: CASSESPLAGGPETQYF. Full variable domain (missing parts from reference TRBV9 and TRBJ2-5): DSGVTQTPKHLITATGQRVTLRCSPRSGDLSVYWYQQSLDQGLQFLIQYYNGEERAKGNILERFSAQQFPDLHSELNLSSLELGDSALYFCASSESPLAGGPETQYFGPGTRLLVL.

Worth noting for this clonotype: With a much larger clone just one base away, this may be a read error. In this CDR3 the conserved last residue, phenylalanine or tryptophan, is missing, so a read error is likely. This chain joins TRBV9 and TRBJ1-1; D is uncertain. This CDR3 has 15 amino acids. V gave up 0 bases and J gave up 1 base, with 10 bases separating them. Germline V gene sequence: CDR1 SGDLS, CDR2 YYNGEE. The CDR3 sequence: CASSVVITSNTEAFY. Here the CDR3 DNA reads TGTGCCAGCAGCGTAGTTATCACATCGAACACTGAAGCTTTCTAT.

The rearrangement uses TRBV5-4 and TRBJ1-1; 7 positions match TRBD1. V was clipped by 2 bases and J by 4 bases; unmatched bases: 8. The V gene's germline CDR1 is SGHNT and CDR2 YYREEE (reference sequence). The CDR3 has 15 amino acids. This CDR3 is CASSFVHRGGTEAFF. The CDR3 bases are TGTGCCAGCAGCTTTGTACACAGGGGTGGCACTGAAGCTTTCTTT. The full variable domain, its missing parts supplied by reference TRBV5-4 and TRBJ1-1, is ETGVTQSPTHLIKTRGQQVTLRCSSQSGHNTVSWYQQALGQGPQFIFQYYREEENGRGNFPPRFSGLQFPNYSSELNVNALELDDSALYLCASSFVHRGGTEAFFGQGTRLTVV.

The CDR3 sequence: CASKETNYGYTF. CDR3 DNA: TGTGCCAGCAAGGAAACTAACTATGGCTACACCTTC. The chain couples TRBV28 to TRBJ1-2; D is uncertain. Germline CDR1 and CDR2: MDHEN and SYDVKM. The CDR3 sequence is 12 residues long. Trimming cost V 7 bases and J 0 bases, with 6 bases left between them.

The J gene is TRBJ2-3, the V gene TRBV27; D unresolved. The V gene lost 5 bases and the J gene lost 5 bases, with 5 bases spanning the gap. CDR3 length: 11 residues. Germline V gives CDR1 MNHEY, CDR2 SMNVEV (reference sequence). CDR3 coding DNA: TGTGCCAGCAGTATTCAAGATACGCAGTATTTT. Its protein product is CASSIQDTQYF.

This clonotype was seen more than once but under ten times. CDR3 coding DNA: TGTGCCAGCAGCTCGGCACCCCGGGGGGAAGCTTTCTTT. Translated: CASSSAPRGEAFF. The chain links TRBV7-8 to TRBJ1-1; tentative D call: TRBD1 (5 bases). Germline CDR1 and CDR2: SGHVS and FQNEAQ. V lost 4 bases and J 8 bases, leaving 14 bases between the germline ends. The CDR3 totals 13 residues. The variable domain in full, completed from reference TRBV7-8 and TRBJ1-1, reads GAGVSQSPRYKVAKRGQDVALRCDPISGHVSLFWYQQALGQGPEFLTYFQNEAQLDKSGLPSDRFFAERPEGSVSTLKIQRTQQEDSAVYLCASSSAPRGEAFFGQGTRLTVV.